This TCR beta chain emerged from a study of shared clonotypes between healthy human individuals. General study results and limits: Rarefaction gave evidence that sorted-subset sequencing remained incomplete despite large depth. Naive CD4 clonotype sharing across several donors was approximately 5%. Generation probabilities of non-shared clonotypes were lower (relative to those shared by all four donors).

Genomic DNA per cell subset filled all wells of several immunoSEQ plates. The assay was immunoSEQ multiplex PCR, and TCRdb's table has in-frame clones only and misses some. The sample has hundreds of thousands of clones; 80% to 95% are singletons. Positive CCR7 selection of CD45RO-negative cells yielded the naive CD8 cells, and terminally differentiated effector memory CD45RA+ cells were excluded. The V end was cut by 0 bases, the J end by 5 bases, with 17 bases between. CDR3 length: 17 residues. Germline lookup yields CDR1 MGHDK and CDR2 SYGVNS. As concerns this clone: Its antigen is undetermined.

V and J are TRBV25-1 and TRBJ2-1; tentatively, D is TRBD2 (6 bases). Sequencing input: naive CD8+ T cells sorted from blood. This sequence was found in a man younger than 45 in good health. In DNA form, the CDR3 reads TGTGCCAGCAGTGAATATCAGGAGGGGAATGGGGACAATGAGCAGTTCTTC. It specifies CASSEYQEGNGDNEQFF.